The sequence of this T cell receptor (beta chain) was determined in a study of blood T cell repertoires in COVID-19. The CDR3 runs to 15 residues. The germline V and J ends were trimmed by 4 bases and 2 bases, with 15 bases remaining between them. Germline V CDR1 and CDR2: LGHDT, YNNKEL (reference sequence). Profiled with immunoSEQ multiplex PCR; TCRdb holds only in-frame clones, not every one. The sample includes roughly 10,000 clones, 70% to 90% of them seen just once. The source material was peripheral blood. This clonotype was obtained from a man aged 25 to 40 with active or convalescent COVID-19. The chain links TRBV3-1 (or the pseudogene TRBV3-2) to TRBJ2-7, with D unresolved. The CDR3 DNA reads as TGTGCCAGCAGCCCCGCGCCTGTGTTGGCCTACGAGCAGTACTTC. Translation gives CASSPAPVLAYEQYF.